The present TCR beta chain was sequenced within a study of shared clonotypes between healthy human individuals. Study-wide background: Donors consisted of a couple of women and three men between 18 and 49. Study conclusions and caveats: Lower generation probabilities were found for non-shared clonotypes than for those shared by all four donors.

For this clone: As yet, its antigen is unknown.

Measured with immunoSEQ multiplex PCR; TCRdb has only the in-frame clones, and not every one. The table has about 660,000 clones, approximately 74% seen once. This CDR3 comprises 11 residues. Trimming cost V 5 bases and J 6 bases, with 10 bases left between them. Germline values: CDR1 DFQATT, CDR2 SNEGSKA (reference sequence). The chain recombines TRBV20-1 with TRBJ1-2, with D hard to call. The receptor comes from a woman in her 30s in good health. The specimen sequenced was memory CD4+ T cells sorted from blood. Subset indicated: CD45RA-negative fraction. The CDR3 spells CSAADVDGYTF. For the CDR3, the DNA is TGCAGTGCTGCGGATGTTGATGGCTACACCTTC.